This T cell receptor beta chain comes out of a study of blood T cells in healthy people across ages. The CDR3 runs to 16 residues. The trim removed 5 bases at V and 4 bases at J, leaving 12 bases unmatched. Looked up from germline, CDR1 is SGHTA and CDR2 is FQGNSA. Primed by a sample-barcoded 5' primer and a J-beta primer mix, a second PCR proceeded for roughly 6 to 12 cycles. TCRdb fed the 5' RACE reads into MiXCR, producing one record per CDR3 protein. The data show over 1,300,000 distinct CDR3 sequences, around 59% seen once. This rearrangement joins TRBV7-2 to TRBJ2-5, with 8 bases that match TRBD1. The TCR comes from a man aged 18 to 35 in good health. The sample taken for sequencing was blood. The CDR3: CASSLTGGRQLETQYF. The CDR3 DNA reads TGTGCCAGCAGCCTAACAGGGGGACGGCAGCTAGAGACCCAGTACTTC.